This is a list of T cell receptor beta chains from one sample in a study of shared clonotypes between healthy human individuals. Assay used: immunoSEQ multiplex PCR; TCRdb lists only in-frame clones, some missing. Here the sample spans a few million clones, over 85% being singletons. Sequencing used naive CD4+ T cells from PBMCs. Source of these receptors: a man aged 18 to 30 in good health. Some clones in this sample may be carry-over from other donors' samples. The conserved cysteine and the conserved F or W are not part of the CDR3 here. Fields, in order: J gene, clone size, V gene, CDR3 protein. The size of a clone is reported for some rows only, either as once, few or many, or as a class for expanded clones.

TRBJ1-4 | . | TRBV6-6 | ASNGQGVEKLF
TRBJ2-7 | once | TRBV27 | ASSLDRAFSSYEQY
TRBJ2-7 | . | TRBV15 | ATSREYEQY
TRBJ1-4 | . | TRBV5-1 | ASSDQGADEKLF
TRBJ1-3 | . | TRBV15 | ATSSLRGSGNTIY
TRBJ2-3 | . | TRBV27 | ASSLRTSGRGWRADTQY
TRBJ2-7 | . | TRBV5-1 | ASSFRGSATYEQY
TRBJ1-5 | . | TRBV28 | ASNPPWGGQPQH
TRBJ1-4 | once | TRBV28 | ASREVGAPNEKLF
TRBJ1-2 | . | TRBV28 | ATQTGLRGYT
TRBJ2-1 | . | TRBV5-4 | ASSLAGTSENNEQF
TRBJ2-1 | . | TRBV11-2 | ASSGLRGLYNEQF
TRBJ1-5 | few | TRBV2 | ASSVQGSVFQPQH
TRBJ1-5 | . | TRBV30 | AWSVYGGVNSNQPQH
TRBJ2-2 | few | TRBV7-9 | ASSFPLGATGELF
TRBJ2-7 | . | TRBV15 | ATSRGASPSGTTNEQY
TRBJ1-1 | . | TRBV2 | ASSQTGGSTEAF
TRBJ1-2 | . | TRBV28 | ASSILSGSNYGYT
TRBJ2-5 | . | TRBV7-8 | ASSPPRGLGETQY
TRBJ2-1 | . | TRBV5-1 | ASSLGPGGEQF
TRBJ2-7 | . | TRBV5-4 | ASSLDGQASYEQY
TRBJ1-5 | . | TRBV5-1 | ASSLDGNQPQH
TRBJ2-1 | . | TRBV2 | ASLARDSYNEQF
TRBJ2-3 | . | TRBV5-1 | ASSASYTGGTTDTQY
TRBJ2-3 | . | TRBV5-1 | ASSSGTLTDTQY
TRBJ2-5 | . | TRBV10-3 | AISVGQRGETQY
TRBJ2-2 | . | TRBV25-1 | ASSPPLGVVDGTGELF
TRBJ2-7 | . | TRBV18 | ASSPSTGVAGEQY
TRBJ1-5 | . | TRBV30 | AWSVPPSDQPQH
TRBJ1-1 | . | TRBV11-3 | ASSLTWFAEAF
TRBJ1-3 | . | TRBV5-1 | ASSPGTAGNTIY
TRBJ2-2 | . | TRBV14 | ASSHGLTTSNTGELF
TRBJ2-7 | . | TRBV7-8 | ASSSHRGRSADEQY
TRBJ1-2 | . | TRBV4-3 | ASSQNREFNYGYT
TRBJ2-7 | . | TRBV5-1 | ASSRGQGGQYEQY
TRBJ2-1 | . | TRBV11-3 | ASSFSGNEQF
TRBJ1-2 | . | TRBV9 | ASSALGQGAYGYT
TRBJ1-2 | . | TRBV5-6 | ASSLVGALPDYGYT
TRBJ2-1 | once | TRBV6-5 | ASRPTDRYNEQF
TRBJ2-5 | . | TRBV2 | ASSDLVPQETQY
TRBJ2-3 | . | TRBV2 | ASSEGLAGGGDTQY
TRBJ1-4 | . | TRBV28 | ASRRGRTATNEKLF
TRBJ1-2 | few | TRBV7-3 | ASSNGWDGYT
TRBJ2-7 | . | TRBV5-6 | ASSSRGGRARIYEQY
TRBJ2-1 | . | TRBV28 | ASSLFPSGRAVGNEQF
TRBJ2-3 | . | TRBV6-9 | ASSSGTLAGMGVDTQY
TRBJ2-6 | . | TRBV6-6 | ATKGTGANVLT
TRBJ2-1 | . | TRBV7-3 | ASSPYPGASYNEQF
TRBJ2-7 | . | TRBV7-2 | ASSFERASYEQY
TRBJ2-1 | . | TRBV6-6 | ATTLLWDGPYNEQF
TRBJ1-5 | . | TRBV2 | ASSEGVGGQPQH
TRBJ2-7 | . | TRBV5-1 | ASSWYRAHSYEQY
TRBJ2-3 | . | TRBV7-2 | ASSLEATDTQY
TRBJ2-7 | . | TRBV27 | ASSRRDGSYEQY
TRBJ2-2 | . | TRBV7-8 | ASSFSSGGSGELF
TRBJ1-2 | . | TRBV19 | ATHSESVNYGYT
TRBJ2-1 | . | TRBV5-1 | ASSKYPGLAGVLRNEQF
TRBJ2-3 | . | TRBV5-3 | ARSFRGLSTDTQY
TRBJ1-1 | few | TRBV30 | AFNDRRNTEAF
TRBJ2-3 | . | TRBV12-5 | ASGDYPSSDTQY